Sequencing of this TCR beta chain was carried out in a study of blood T cell repertoires in COVID-19. Study-level background: From the United States, Italy and Spain came samples of acute and convalescent COVID-19. Sample material is recorded as cDNA or gDNA derived from T cells, B-cell-depleted T cells, or PBMCs.

The CDR3 sequence is 15 residues long. V lost 5 bases to trimming and J lost 2 bases; unmatched junction nucleotides: 5. CDR1 and CDR2 (germline): LNHDA, SQIVND (reference sequence). This clone was counted once. TCRdb's copy holds only in-frame clones and misses some; the assay was immunoSEQ multiplex PCR. Of more than 250,000 clones detected, 80% to 90% appear once; the ten largest clones hold 1%. This clonotype originated in a man aged 50 or older with active or convalescent COVID-19. This rearrangement joins TRBV19 to TRBJ1-1; 10 bases line up with TRBD1. The sample consisted of peripheral blood. The CDR3 sequence: CASSSRTGGNTEAFF. The CDR3 nucleotides read TGTGCCAGTAGTTCACGGACAGGGGGTAACACTGAAGCTTTCTTT.